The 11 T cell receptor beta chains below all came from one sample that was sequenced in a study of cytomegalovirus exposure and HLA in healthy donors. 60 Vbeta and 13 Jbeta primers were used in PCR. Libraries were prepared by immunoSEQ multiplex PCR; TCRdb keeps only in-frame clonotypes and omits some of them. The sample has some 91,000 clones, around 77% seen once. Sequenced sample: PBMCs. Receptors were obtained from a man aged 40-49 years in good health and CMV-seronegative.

The CDR3 loop is CASSQVTGAGYEQFF. The CDR3, as DNA: TGCGCCAGCAGCCAAGTAACGGGAGCAGGGTATGAGCAGTTCTTC. V is TRBV4-1 and J is TRBJ2-1; tentatively, D is TRBD2 (6 bases). This CDR3 is 15 amino acids long. Deletions cut 1 base from V and 8 bases from J, with 15 bases between. CDR1 is MGHRA and CDR2 is YSYEKL in the germline V gene.

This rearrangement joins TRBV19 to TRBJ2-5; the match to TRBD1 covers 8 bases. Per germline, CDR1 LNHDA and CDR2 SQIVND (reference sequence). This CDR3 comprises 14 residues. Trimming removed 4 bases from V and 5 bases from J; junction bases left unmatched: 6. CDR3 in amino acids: CASSTAGGRETQYF. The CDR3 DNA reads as TGTGCCAGTAGTACGGCAGGGGGCCGGGAGACCCAGTACTTC.

CDR3 sequence reads: CASSLAGVYNEQFF. CDR3 DNA: TGTGCCAGCAGCCTAGCGGGAGTCTACAATGAGCAGTTCTTC. J is TRBJ2-1 and V is TRBV11-3, with 10 bases that match TRBD2. This CDR3 is built from 14 residues. Germline-derived CDR1 and CDR2 are SGHNT and YENEEA. Trimming removed 5 bases from V and 3 bases from J; junction bases left unmatched: 1.

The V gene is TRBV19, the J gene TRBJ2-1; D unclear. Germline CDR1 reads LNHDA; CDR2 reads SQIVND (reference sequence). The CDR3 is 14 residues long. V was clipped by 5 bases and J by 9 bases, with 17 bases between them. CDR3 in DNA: TGTGCCAGTAGTCCCCGCCTAGGTACAAGTGAGCAGTTCTTC. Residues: CASSPRLGTSEQFF.

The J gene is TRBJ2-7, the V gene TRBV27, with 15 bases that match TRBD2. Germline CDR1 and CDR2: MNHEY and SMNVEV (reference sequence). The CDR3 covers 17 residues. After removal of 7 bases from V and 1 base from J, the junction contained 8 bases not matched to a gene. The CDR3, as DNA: TGTGCCAGCAACCTAGGGACTAGCGGGGGGACATCCTACGAGCAGTACTTC. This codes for CASNLGTSGGTSYEQYF.

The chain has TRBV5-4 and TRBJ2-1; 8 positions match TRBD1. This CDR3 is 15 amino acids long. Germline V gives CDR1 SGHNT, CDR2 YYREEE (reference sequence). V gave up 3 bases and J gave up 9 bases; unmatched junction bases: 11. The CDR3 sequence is CASSSPGTGFSEQFF. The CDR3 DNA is TGTGCCAGCAGCTCGCCCGGGACAGGCTTCAGTGAGCAGTTCTTC.

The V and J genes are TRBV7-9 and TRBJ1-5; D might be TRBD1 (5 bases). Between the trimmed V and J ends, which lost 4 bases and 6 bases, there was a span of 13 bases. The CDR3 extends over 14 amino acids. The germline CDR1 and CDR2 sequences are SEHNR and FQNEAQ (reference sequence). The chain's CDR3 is CASSSGGAPQPQHF. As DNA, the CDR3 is TGTGCCAGCAGCTCCGGAGGGGCCCCTCAGCCCCAGCATTTT.

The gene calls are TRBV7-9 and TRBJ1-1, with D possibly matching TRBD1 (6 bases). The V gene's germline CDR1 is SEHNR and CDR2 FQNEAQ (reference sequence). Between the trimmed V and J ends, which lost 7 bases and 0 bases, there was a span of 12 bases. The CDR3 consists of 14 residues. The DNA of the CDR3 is TGTGCCAGCAAATGGACAGACTTGAACACTGAAGCTTTCTTT. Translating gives CASKWTDLNTEAFF.

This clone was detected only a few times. CDR3 residues: CASSPISNQPQHF. DNA for the CDR3: TGTGCCAGCAGTCCTATTAGCAATCAGCCCCAGCATTTT. The chain joins TRBV6-6 to TRBJ1-5, with D uncertain. CDR3 length equals 13 residues. V lost 5 bases, J lost 0 bases, and 5 bases lay in between. CDR1 MNHNY and CDR2 SVGAGI come from the germline V gene (reference sequence).

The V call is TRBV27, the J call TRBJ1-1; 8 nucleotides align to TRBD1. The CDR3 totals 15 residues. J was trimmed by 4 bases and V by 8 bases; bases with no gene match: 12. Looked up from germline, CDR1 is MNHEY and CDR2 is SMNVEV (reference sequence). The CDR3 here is CASGSTGGWGTEAFF. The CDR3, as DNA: TGTGCCAGCGGATCAACAGGGGGATGGGGCACTGAAGCTTTCTTT.

The CDR3: CASSLGSGGRNQPQHF. CDR3 nucleotide sequence: TGCGCCAGCAGCTTGGGGTCAGGGGGCCGCAATCAGCCCCAGCATTTT. The J gene is TRBJ1-5, the V gene TRBV5-1; 8 bases agree with TRBD1. The length of the CDR3 is 16 residues. Germline CDR1 SGHRS, CDR2 YFSETQ. J lost 2 bases, V lost 0 bases, and 4 bases had no gene match. The full variable domain, with the rest looked up from reference TRBV5-1 and TRBJ1-5, is KAGVTQTPRYLIKTRGQQVTLSCSPISGHRSVSWYQQTPGQGLQFLFEYFSETQRNKGNFPGRFSGRQFSNSRSEMNVSTLELGDSALYLCASSLGSGGRNQPQHFGDGTRLSIL.